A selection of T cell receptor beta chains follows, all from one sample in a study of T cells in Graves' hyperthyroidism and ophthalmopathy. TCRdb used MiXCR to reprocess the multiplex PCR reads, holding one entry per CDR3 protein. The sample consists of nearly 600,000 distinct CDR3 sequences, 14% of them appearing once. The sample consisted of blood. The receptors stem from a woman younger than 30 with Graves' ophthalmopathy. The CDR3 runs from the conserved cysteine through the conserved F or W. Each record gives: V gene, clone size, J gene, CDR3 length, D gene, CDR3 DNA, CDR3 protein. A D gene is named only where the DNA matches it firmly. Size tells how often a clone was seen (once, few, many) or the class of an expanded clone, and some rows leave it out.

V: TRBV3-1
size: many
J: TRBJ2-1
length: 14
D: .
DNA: TGTGCCAGCAGCCCGGCAAACTCATACAATGAGCAGTTCTTC
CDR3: CASSPANSYNEQFF

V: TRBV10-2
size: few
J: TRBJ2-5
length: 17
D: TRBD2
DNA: TGCGCCAGCAGTGATCCAATCGGCGGGAGGCTAAGCTGGGACCAGTACTTC
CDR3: CASSDPIGGRLSWDQYF

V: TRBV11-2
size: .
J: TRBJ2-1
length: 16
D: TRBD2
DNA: TGTGCCAGCAGCCCCGGGACTAGCGGGAGGGTCTATGAGCAGTTCTTC
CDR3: CASSPGTSGRVYEQFF

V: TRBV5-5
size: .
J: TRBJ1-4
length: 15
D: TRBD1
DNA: TGTGCCAGCAGCTTGGCGGGACAGTATAATGAAAAACTGTTTTTT
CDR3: CASSLAGQYNEKLFF

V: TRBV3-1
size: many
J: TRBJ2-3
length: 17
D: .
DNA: TGTGCCAGCAGCCTCCATCCTACTGGCGGAGCCACAGATACGCAGTATTTT
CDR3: CASSLHPTGGATDTQYF

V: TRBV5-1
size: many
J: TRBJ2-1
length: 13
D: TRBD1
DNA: TGCGCCAGCAGCCGACAGGGGAACAATGAGCAGTTCTTC
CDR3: CASSRQGNNEQFF

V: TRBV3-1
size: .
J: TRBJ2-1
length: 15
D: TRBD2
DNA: TGTGCCAGCAGCCGTCGGACTAGCGGGATCGATGAGCAGTTCTTC
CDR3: CASSRRTSGIDEQFF

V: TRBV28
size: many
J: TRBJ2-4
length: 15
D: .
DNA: TGTGCCAGCAGTTTTAGGGGGTACGCCAAAAACATTCAGTACTTC
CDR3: CASSFRGYAKNIQYF

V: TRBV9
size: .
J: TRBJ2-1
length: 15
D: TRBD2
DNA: TGTGCCAGCAGCGTAGGGGGACTAGCAGTGAATGAGCAGTTCTTC
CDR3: CASSVGGLAVNEQFF

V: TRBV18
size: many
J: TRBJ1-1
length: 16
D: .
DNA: TGTGCCAGCTCACCAATGGGGGGAGAGCTGAACACTGAAGCTTTCTTT
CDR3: CASSPMGGELNTEAFF